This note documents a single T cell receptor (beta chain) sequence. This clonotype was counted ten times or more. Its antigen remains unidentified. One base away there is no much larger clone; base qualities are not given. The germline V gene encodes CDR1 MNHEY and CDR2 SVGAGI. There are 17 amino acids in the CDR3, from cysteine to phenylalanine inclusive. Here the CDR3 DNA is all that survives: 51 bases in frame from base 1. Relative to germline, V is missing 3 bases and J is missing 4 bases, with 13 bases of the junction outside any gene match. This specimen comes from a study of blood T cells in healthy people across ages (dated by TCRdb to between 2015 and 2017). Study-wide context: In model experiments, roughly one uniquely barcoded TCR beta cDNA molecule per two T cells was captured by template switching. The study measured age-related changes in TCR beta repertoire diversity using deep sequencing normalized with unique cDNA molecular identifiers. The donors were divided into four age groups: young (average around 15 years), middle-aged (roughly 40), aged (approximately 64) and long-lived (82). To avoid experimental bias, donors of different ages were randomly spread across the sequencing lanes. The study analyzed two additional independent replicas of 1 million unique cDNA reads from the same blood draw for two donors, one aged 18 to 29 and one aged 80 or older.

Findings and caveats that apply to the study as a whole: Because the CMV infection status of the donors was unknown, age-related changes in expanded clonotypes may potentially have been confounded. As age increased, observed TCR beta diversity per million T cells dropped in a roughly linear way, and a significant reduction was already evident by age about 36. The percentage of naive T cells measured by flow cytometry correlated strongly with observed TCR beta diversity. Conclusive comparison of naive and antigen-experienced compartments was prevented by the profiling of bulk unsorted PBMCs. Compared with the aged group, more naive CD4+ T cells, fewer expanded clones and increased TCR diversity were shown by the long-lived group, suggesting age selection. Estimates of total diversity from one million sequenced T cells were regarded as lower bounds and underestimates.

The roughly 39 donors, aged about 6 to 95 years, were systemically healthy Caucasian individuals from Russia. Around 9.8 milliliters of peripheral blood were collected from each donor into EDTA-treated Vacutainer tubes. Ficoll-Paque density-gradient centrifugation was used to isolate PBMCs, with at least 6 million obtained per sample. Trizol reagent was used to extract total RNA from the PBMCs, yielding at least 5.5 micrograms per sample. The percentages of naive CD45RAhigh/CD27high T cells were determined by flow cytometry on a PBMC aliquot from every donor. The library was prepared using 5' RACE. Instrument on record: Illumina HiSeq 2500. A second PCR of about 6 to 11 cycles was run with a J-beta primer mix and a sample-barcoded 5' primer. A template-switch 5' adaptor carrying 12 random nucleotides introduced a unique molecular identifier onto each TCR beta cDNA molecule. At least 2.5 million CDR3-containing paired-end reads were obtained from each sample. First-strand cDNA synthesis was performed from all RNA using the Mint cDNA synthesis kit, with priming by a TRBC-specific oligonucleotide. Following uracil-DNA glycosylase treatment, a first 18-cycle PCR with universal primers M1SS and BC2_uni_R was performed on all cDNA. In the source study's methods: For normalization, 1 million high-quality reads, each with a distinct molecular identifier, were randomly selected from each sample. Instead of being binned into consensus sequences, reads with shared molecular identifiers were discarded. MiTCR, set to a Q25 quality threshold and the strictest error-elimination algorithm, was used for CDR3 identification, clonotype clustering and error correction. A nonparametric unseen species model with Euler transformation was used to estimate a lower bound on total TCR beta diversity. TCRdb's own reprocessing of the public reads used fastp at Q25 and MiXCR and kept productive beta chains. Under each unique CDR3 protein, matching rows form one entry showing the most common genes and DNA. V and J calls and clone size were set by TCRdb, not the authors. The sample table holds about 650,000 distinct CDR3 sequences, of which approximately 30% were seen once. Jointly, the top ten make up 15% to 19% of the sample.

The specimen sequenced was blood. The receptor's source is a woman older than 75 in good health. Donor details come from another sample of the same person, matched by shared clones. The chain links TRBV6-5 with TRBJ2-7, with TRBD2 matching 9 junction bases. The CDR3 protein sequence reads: CASSYRPPGLAFYEQYF. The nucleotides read TGTGCCAGCAGTTATCGGCCACCGGGACTAGCTTTTTACGAGCAGTACTTC.